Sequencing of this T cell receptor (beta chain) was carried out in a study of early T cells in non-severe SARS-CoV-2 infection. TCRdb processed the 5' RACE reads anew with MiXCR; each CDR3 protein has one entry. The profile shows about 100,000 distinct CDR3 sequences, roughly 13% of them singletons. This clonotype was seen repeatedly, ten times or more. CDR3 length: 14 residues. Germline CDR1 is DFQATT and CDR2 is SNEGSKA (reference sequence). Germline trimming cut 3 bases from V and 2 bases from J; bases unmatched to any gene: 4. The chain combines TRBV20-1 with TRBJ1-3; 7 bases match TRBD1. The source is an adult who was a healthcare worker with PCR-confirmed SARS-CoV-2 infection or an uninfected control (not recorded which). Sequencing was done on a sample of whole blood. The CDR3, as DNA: TGCAGTGCTAGTCGCCAGGGGGCTGGAAACACCATATATTTT. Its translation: CSASRQGAGNTIYF.